Shown below are 22 T cell receptor beta chains from a single sample sequenced in a study of cytomegalovirus exposure and HLA in healthy donors. Use of 60 Vbeta and 13 Jbeta primers characterized the PCR. Generated by immunoSEQ multiplex PCR, the TCRdb table keeps only in-frame clones and is missing some. The sample consists of 65,000 to 95,000 clones, about 75% of them appearing once. The sample consisted of PBMCs. These receptors all stem from a man aged 65-85 years in good health and CMV-seronegative.

V gene TRBV19 combines with J gene TRBJ2-1, with TRBD2 matching 10 bases. Germline loops: CDR1 LNHDA, CDR2 SQIVND (reference sequence). CDR3 size: 17 residues. The ends lost 3 bases at V and 5 bases at J; junction bases unmatched: 10. CDR3: CASSIPRSGRADNEQFF. CDR3 nucleotides: TGTGCCAGTAGTATTCCCCGGAGCGGGAGGGCCGACAATGAGCAGTTCTTC.

V is TRBV7-9 and J is TRBJ2-7; possibly TRBD1 for D (5 bases). This CDR3 contains 11 residues. Trimming pared 5 bases from V and 3 bases from J, leaving 5 bases between. The germline CDR1 and CDR2 sequences are SEHNR and FQNEAQ (reference sequence). As DNA, the CDR3 is TGTGCCAGCAGCACAGGCTACGAGCAGTACTTC. This sequence encodes CASSTGYEQYF.

V usage is TRBV12-5 and J usage is TRBJ1-4, with D tentatively TRBD1 (6 bases). Trimming removed 6 bases from V and 3 bases from J, with 20 bases in between. The CDR3 spans 17 residues. Looked up from germline, CDR1 is LGHNT and CDR2 is FRNRAP. DNA of the CDR3: TGTGCTAGTGGGCCTTCCCCGAAGGGGGTGGCTAATGAAAAACTGTTTTTT. Amino acids: CASGPSPKGVANEKLFF.

This clone was seen only once. The chain employs TRBV6-1 and TRBJ2-7; TRBD1 aligns across 10 bases. The CDR3 length is 15 residues. CDR1 and CDR2 (germline): MNHNS, SASEGT. V dropped 3 bases and J dropped 4; count of bases not matched to a gene: 6. The CDR3 loop is CASSDPGQGKYEQYF. For the CDR3, the DNA is TGTGCCAGCAGTGACCCGGGACAGGGGAAGTACGAGCAGTACTTC.

The rearrangement joins TRBV30 to TRBJ1-4; 7 nucleotides align to TRBD1. The CDR3 loop spans 13 amino acids. The ends lost 5 bases at V and 3 bases at J; junction bases unmatched: 3. Germline V lookup: CDR1 GTSNPN, CDR2 SVGIG (reference sequence). CDR3 bases: TGTGCCTGGGACACAGGGGCTAATGAAAAACTGTTTTTT. It encodes CAWDTGANEKLFF.

The CDR3 loop is CASSPTGVRTKNIQYF. For the CDR3, the DNA is TGTGCCAGCAGTCCCACAGGGGTGAGAACCAAAAACATTCAGTACTTC. The J gene is TRBJ2-4, the V gene TRBV6-6; 7 bases are shared with TRBD1. J gave up 2 bases and V 5 bases, and 9 bases lay outside the gene matches. CDR3 length: 16 amino acids. The germline gives CDR1 MNHNY, CDR2 SVGAGI (reference sequence).

This sequence joins TRBV5-1 and TRBJ1-2; the D is unclear. Per germline, CDR1 SGHRS and CDR2 YFSETQ. Deletions cut 0 bases from V and 1 base from J, with 13 bases between. The CDR3 contains 16 residues. The CDR3 coding sequence is TGCGCCAGCAGCTTGGCCAATATAGAGAGTAACTATGGCTACACCTTC. This codes for CASSLANIESNYGYTF.

This clone was recorded once. J is TRBJ2-1 and V is TRBV7-9; tentatively, D is TRBD1 (5 bases). CDR3 size: 13 residues. From germline, CDR1 is SEHNR and CDR2 FQNEAQ (reference sequence). Between the trimmed V and J ends, which lost 5 bases and 4 bases, there was a span of 9 bases. The CDR3 region has the DNA TGTGCCAGCAGCCCGACAGAATACAATGAGCAGTTCTTC. Translated, it gives CASSPTEYNEQFF.

The chain employs TRBV11-2 and TRBJ2-1; TRBD2 aligns across 8 bases. Looked up from germline, CDR1 is SGHAT and CDR2 is FQNNGV. With V trimmed by 1 base and J by 7 bases, 3 bases remained unmatched. The CDR3 spans 14 residues. DNA for the CDR3: TGTGCCAGCAGCTTAGGGACTAGCAGGAATGAGCAGTTCTTC. Translating it yields CASSLGTSRNEQFF.

This chain links TRBV9 with TRBJ2-5; 8 nucleotides match TRBD1. V lost 0 bases, J lost 5 bases, and 0 bases stayed unmatched. This CDR3 is 13 amino acids long. Germline CDR1 and CDR2: SGDLS and YYNGEE. The DNA of the CDR3 is TGTGCCAGCAGCGTAGGGGACAGGGAGACCCAGTACTTC. This encodes CASSVGDRETQYF.

The chain couples TRBV15 to TRBJ2-1; a possible D gene is TRBD1 (5 bases). In germline, CDR1 is LNHNV, CDR2 YYDKDF (reference sequence). The germline V and J ends were trimmed by 2 bases and 6 bases, with 8 bases remaining between them. The CDR3 totals 13 residues. CDR3 loop: CATSRNTGNEQFF. In DNA, the CDR3 is TGTGCCACCAGCAGAAATACAGGCAATGAGCAGTTCTTC.

This chain links TRBV29-1 with TRBJ2-3; weak D call: TRBD1 (5 bases). V was cut by 6 bases and J by 0 bases, with 25 bases left in between. The CDR3 is made up of 18 amino acids. Germline V gene sequence: CDR1 SQVTM, CDR2 ANQGSEA. CDR3 protein: CSVRSGPITGRSTDTQYF. CDR3 DNA sequence: TGCAGCGTGCGCTCCGGGCCGATAACAGGTCGGAGCACAGATACGCAGTATTTT.

The V call is TRBV7-2, the J call TRBJ2-1; tentatively, D is TRBD1 (5 bases). Germline CDR1 and CDR2: SGHTA and FQGNSA. The CDR3 runs to 14 residues. Trimming removed 6 bases from V and 7 bases from J, with 16 bases in between. The CDR3 region is CASRRNRNSNEQFF. In nucleotides, the CDR3 is TGTGCCAGCAGGAGGAACAGGAATTCAAATGAGCAGTTCTTC.

This clone appeared a single time. Other DNA sequences of this sample code for an identical CDR3. The chain combines TRBV5-1 with TRBJ1-6; D ambiguous. The CDR3 totals 14 residues. Germline-derived CDR1 and CDR2 are SGHRS and YFSETQ. V dropped 0 bases and J dropped 5 bases, with 6 bases sitting between them. The CDR3, as DNA: TGCGCCAGCAGCTTGGGGCAGGATAATTCACCCCTCCACTTT. Translation: CASSLGQDNSPLHF.

V and J are TRBV7-2 and TRBJ1-1; the match to TRBD1 covers 7 bases. The CDR3 contains 17 residues. CDR1 and CDR2 from the germline V gene are SGHTA and FQGNSA. Trimming removed 1 base from V and 0 bases from J; junction bases left unmatched: 8. CDR3 nucleotide sequence: TGTGCCAGCAGCTTAGACCGACAGGGCCATTTGAACACTGAAGCTTTCTTT. Its translation is CASSLDRQGHLNTEAFF. The variable domain in full, with the rest retrieved from reference TRBV7-2 and TRBJ1-1, is GAGVSQSPSNKVTEKGKDVELRCDPISGHTALYWYRQSLGQGLEFLIYFQGNSAPDKSGLPSDRFSAERTGGSVSTLTIQRTQQEDSAVYLCASSLDRQGHLNTEAFFGQGTRLTVV.

The chain carries TRBV7-2 and TRBJ2-7; 14 nucleotides agree with TRBD2. This CDR3 has 16 amino acids. Germline V gene data show CDR1 as SGHTA and CDR2 as FQGNSA. Unmatched junction bases numbered 7, after V lost 4 bases and J lost 5 bases. The chain's CDR3 is CASSYRLAGGGDEQYF. As DNA, the CDR3 is TGTGCCAGCAGCTATAGACTAGCGGGAGGGGGGGACGAGCAGTACTTC.

The chain employs TRBV28 and TRBJ1-1, with D possibly being TRBD1 (6 bases). The CDR3 spans 17 residues. V gave up 2 bases and J gave up 1 base, with 17 bases separating them. Germline V gives CDR1 MDHEN, CDR2 SYDVKM. CDR3 region: CASSLRWSGQRNTEAFF. CDR3 nucleotide sequence: TGTGCCAGCAGTTTAAGGTGGTCAGGACAGAGGAACACTGAAGCTTTCTTT.

J is TRBJ2-7 and V is TRBV7-8, with 7 bases that match TRBD2. Trimming took 4 bases from V and 7 from J; bases not matched to a gene: 10. CDR1 and CDR2 (germline): SGHVS, FQNEAQ. The CDR3 is made up of 14 amino acids. The CDR3 sequence: CASSSLGRVHEQYF. CDR3 nucleotide sequence: TGTGCCAGCAGCTCCCTGGGGAGGGTGCATGAGCAGTACTTC. The whole variable domain, filled in from reference TRBV7-8 and TRBJ2-7, reads GAGVSQSPRYKVAKRGQDVALRCDPISGHVSLFWYQQALGQGPEFLTYFQNEAQLDKSGLPSDRFFAERPEGSVSTLKIQRTQQEDSAVYLCASSSLGRVHEQYFGPGTRLTVT.

The chain combines TRBV6-1 with TRBJ1-2; 7 bases map to TRBD1. Germline V gene sequence: CDR1 MNHNS, CDR2 SASEGT. The CDR3 has 14 amino acids. Trimming took 6 bases from V and 8 from J; bases not matched to a gene: 12. CDR3 sequence: CASRATGLDRGYTF. CDR3 sequence (DNA): TGTGCCAGCAGGGCGACAGGGTTGGACAGGGGCTACACCTTC.

The chain joins TRBV7-9 to TRBJ2-5, with 8 bases lining up with TRBD2. CDR1 is SEHNR, CDR2 FQNEAQ, per germline (reference sequence). The CDR3 contains 16 residues. Trimming took 5 bases from V and 5 from J; bases not matched to a gene: 13. The CDR3 region is CASSLRSGGARETQYF. In nucleotides, the CDR3 is TGTGCCAGCAGCCTTCGGTCGGGGGGGGCGAGGGAGACCCAGTACTTC. Based on the CDR3 plus reference TRBV7-9 and TRBJ2-5, the full variable domain is DTGVSQNPRHKITKRGQNVTFRCDPISEHNRLYWYRQTLGQGPEFLTYFQNEAQLEKSRLLSDRFSAERPKGSFSTLEIQRTEQGDSAMYLCASSLRSGGARETQYFGPGTRLLVL.

The chain recombines TRBV28 with TRBJ1-5; D is unclear. Trimming pared 2 bases from V and 2 bases from J, leaving 4 bases between. Germline-derived CDR1 and CDR2 are MDHEN and SYDVKM. The length of the CDR3 is 13 residues. CDR3 coding DNA: TGTGCCAGCAGTTTACGTCGCAATCAGCCCCAGCATTTT. This encodes CASSLRRNQPQHF.

This clone appeared a single time. The gene calls are TRBV5-1 and TRBJ2-1, with 8 bases aligning to TRBD2. Germline V gives CDR1 SGHRS, CDR2 YFSETQ. V was pared by 2 bases and J by 3 bases, with 10 bases of the junction left unmatched. The CDR3 contains 17 residues. The chain's CDR3 is CASSFLSAGGLYNEQFF. The CDR3 DNA reads as TGCGCCAGCAGCTTCCTCTCGGCGGGGGGCCTCTACAATGAGCAGTTCTTC.